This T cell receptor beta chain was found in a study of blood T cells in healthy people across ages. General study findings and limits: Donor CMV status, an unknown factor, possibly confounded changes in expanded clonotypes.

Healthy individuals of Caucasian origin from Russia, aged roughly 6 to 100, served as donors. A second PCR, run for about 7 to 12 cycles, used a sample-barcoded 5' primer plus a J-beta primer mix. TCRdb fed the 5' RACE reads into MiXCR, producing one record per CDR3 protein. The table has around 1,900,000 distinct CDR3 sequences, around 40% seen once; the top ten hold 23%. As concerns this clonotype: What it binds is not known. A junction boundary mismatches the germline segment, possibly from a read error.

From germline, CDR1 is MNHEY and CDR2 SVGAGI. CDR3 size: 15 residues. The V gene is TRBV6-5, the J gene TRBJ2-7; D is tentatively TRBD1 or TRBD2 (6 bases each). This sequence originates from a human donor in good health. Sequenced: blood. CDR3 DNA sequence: TGTGCCAGCAGTTACTATTCCGGGGGCTCCTACGAGCGGTACTTC. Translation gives CASSYYSGGSYERYF.